This entry describes one T cell receptor (beta chain). Its target is unknown. This specimen comes from a study of T-cell memory formation after mild COVID-19. Whole-study results and caveats: Clones from the second wave (peaking day 37) had unconfirmed SARS-CoV-2 specificity. A balance of CD4 and CD8 characterized clones contracting day 15 to 85, whereas later expanders leaned CD4+. CD8+ contracting clones occupied EMRA, while CD4+ ones occupied mainly CM and EM.

The CDR3 consists of 13 residues. Trimming cost V 8 bases and J 1 base, with 12 bases left between them. The germline V gene encodes CDR1 SNHLY and CDR2 FYNNEI. Researchers used 5'RACE with constant-segment primers to make TCR alpha and TCR beta cDNA libraries that carry sample barcodes and UMIs. From the 5' RACE reads, TCRdb called clonotypes with MiXCR, one entry per CDR3 protein. The sample shows just under 550,000 distinct CDR3 sequences, around 20% of them seen only once. Sequenced input: PBMCs or a T cell subset sorted from them (not recorded which). The sequence derives from an adult woman who had mild COVID-19 (a few samples of this study predate the infection). Cell type and time point are not known. V gene TRBV2 combines with J gene TRBJ2-7; D ambiguous. CDR3 protein: CASRPGHSYEQYF. In DNA, the CDR3 is TGTGCCAGCCGCCCCGGGCATTCCTACGAGCAGTACTTC.